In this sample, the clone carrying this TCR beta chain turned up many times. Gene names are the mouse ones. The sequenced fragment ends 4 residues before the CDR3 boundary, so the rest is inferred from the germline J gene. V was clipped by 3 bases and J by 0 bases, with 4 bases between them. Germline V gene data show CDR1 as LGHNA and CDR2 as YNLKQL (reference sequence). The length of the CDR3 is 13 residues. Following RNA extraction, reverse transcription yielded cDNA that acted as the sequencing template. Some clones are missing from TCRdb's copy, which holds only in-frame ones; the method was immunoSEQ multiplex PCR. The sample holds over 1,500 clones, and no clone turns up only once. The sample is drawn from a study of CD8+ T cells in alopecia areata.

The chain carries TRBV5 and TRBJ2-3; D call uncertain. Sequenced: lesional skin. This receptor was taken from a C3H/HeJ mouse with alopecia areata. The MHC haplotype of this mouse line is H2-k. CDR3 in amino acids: CASSHSSAETLYF. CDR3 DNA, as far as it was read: TGTGCCAGCAGCCACAGTAGTGCAGAA.